Listed below are T cell receptor beta chains from one sample, sequenced in a study of T cell repertoires in cytomegalovirus infection. TCRdb called the reads again in MiXCR, with one record for every CDR3 protein. In the table there are hundreds of thousands of distinct CDR3 sequences, 11% of which are singletons. Sequencing was done on a sample of PBMCs. The receptors were gathered from a human donor in good health (CMV status not recorded). Some clones in this sample may be carry-over from other donors' samples. Both conserved end residues are part of each CDR3. D genes are given only for firm matches. A row's size may be missing; if present it is once, few, many or a size class.

TRBD2	17	TRBJ2-3	NA	TRBV11-2	CASSTRTSGRSTDTQYF	TGTGCCAGCAGTACTAGGACTAGCGGGAGGAGCACAGATACGCAGTATTTT
NA	15	TRBJ2-1	many	TRBV7-9	CASSPRRPTYNEQFF	TGTGCCAGCAGCCCCCGCCGGCCGACCTACAATGAGCAGTTCTTC
TRBD2	14	TRBJ2-7	many	TRBV7-2	CASSYTSGGNEQYF	TGTGCCAGCAGCTATACTAGCGGAGGGAACGAGCAGTACTTC
NA	13	TRBJ2-2	many	TRBV7-2	CASSQLSHRELFF	TGTGCCAGCAGTCAACTCTCACACCGGGAGCTGTTTTTT
TRBD1	12	TRBJ2-5	NA	TRBV6-5	CASRTGGAAQYF	TGTGCCAGCCGGACAGGCGGCGCTGCCCAGTACTTC
NA	14	TRBJ1-2	many	TRBV7-3	CASSPSGRSYGYTF	TGTGCCAGCAGCCCGTCCGGCAGAAGCTATGGCTACACCTTC
TRBD2	17	TRBJ2-1	NA	TRBV20-1	CSARDPQGAGFYNEQFF	TGCAGTGCTAGAGACCCTCAGGGAGCGGGATTCTACAATGAGCAGTTCTTC
TRBD1	13	TRBJ1-1	many	TRBV12-3/TRBV12-4	CASSEDRVSEAFF	TGTGCCAGCAGTGAGGACAGGGTTTCTGAAGCTTTCTTT
TRBD2	16	TRBJ2-3	many	TRBV11-2	CASSVGLAGITDTQYF	TGTGCCAGCAGCGTGGGACTAGCGGGAATCACAGATACGCAGTATTTT
NA	14	TRBJ1-1	many	TRBV2	CASSEAPADTEAFF	TGTGCCAGCAGTGAAGCGCCGGCAGACACTGAAGCTTTCTTT
TRBD1	13	TRBJ1-2	few	TRBV12-3/TRBV12-4	CASDKRDSYGYTF	TGTGCCAGCGACAAAAGGGACAGCTATGGCTACACCTTC
TRBD1	16	TRBJ1-2	few	TRBV28	CASSLPVDRDSYGYTF	TGTGCCAGCAGTTTACCGGTCGACAGGGACTCCTACGGCTACACCTTC
TRBD1	14	TRBJ1-4	many	TRBV10-3	CAISFDRDNEKLFF	TGTGCCATCAGTTTCGACAGGGACAATGAAAAACTGTTTTTT
TRBD1	14	TRBJ1-4	few	TRBV27	CASSSGRGREKLFF	TGTGCCAGCAGTTCTGGGAGGGGGCGAGAAAAACTGTTTTTT
NA	14	TRBJ1-1	many	TRBV20-1	CSARPMGGNTEAFF	TGCAGTGCCAGACCAATGGGCGGGAACACTGAAGCTTTCTTT
NA	12	TRBJ1-5	NA	TRBV19	CASSIWREPQHF	TGTGCCAGTAGTATTTGGAGGGAGCCCCAGCATTTT
TRBD1	15	TRBJ1-1	many	TRBV6-5	CASSYSGQGYTEAFF	TGTGCCAGCAGTTACTCGGGACAGGGGTACACTGAAGCTTTCTTT
NA	14	TRBJ1-1	many	TRBV7-2	CASSFNPRTTEAFF	TGTGCCAGCAGCTTTAACCCCAGGACCACTGAAGCTTTCTTT
NA	13	TRBJ1-2	NA	TRBV29-1	CSVGGVSSYGYTF	TGCAGCGTGGGGGGGGTCTCGAGCTATGGCTACACCTTC
NA	15	TRBJ1-3	many	TRBV7-3	CASSLDADSGNTIYF	TGTGCCAGCAGCTTGGACGCCGACTCTGGAAACACCATATATTTT
NA	17	TRBJ2-3	few	TRBV3-1	CASSHQRVAYGTDTQYF	TGTGCCAGCAGCCACCAAAGGGTAGCTTACGGCACAGATACGCAGTATTTT
NA	14	TRBJ1-1	many	TRBV12-5	CASVLIKGLTEAFF	TGTGCTAGTGTTCTAATTAAGGGACTGACTGAAGCTTTCTTT
NA	15	TRBJ1-1	few	TRBV12-3/TRBV12-4	CASSTDGEINTEAFF	TGTGCCAGCAGCACGGACGGGGAAATTAACACTGAAGCTTTCTTT
NA	13	TRBJ2-2	NA	TRBV7-3	CASGLVRTGELFF	TGTGCCAGCGGCTTAGTAAGAACCGGGGAGCTGTTTTTT
TRBD2	14	TRBJ2-1	many	TRBV12-3/TRBV12-4	CASKRPAGYNEQFF	TGTGCCAGCAAAAGGCCAGCGGGGTACAATGAGCAGTTCTTC
TRBD2	15	TRBJ2-2	many	TRBV7-2	CASSSGREWAGELFF	TGTGCCAGCAGCTCAGGGCGGGAGTGGGCCGGGGAGCTGTTTTTT
TRBD1	12	TRBJ1-1	NA	TRBV20-1	CSVGQGATEAFF	TGCAGTGTCGGACAGGGGGCCACTGAAGCTTTCTTT
TRBD1	17	TRBJ1-4	few	TRBV4-2	CASSQARDRIENEKLFF	TGTGCCAGCAGCCAAGCCCGGGACAGGATTGAAAATGAAAAACTGTTTTTT
NA	16	TRBJ1-1	many	TRBV4-1	CASSQVGRERNTEAFF	TGCGCCAGCAGCCAAGTGGGCAGGGAAAGGAACACTGAAGCTTTCTTT
NA	16	TRBJ1-1	many	TRBV29-1	CSVQGGAGDLNTEAFF	TGCAGCGTCCAAGGAGGGGCAGGCGACCTCAACACTGAAGCTTTCTTT
NA	13	TRBJ1-1	NA	TRBV7-3	CASSFDINTEAFF	TGTGCCAGCAGCTTCGACATTAACACTGAAGCTTTCTTT
TRBD1	15	TRBJ1-5	few	TRBV20-1	CSASPGQVSNQPQHF	TGCAGTGCTTCCCCGGGACAGGTCTCAAATCAGCCCCAGCATTTT
NA	19	TRBJ2-2	NA	TRBV4-2	CASSQPKLRQGTGTGELFF	TGTGCCAGCAGCCAACCTAAGCTGCGGCAGGGGACGGGCACCGGGGAGCTGTTTTTT
NA	13	TRBJ2-7	NA	TRBV15	CATSAAGSYEQYF	TGTGCCACCAGCGCCGCGGGCTCCTACGAGCAGTACTTC
NA	13	TRBJ1-2	many	TRBV7-2	CASSLAPRSGYTF	TGTGCCAGCAGCTTAGCACCGAGAAGTGGCTACACCTTC
NA	17	TRBJ1-3	many	TRBV19	CASREWPGTSSGNTIYF	TGTGCCAGCCGGGAGTGGCCAGGGACGAGCTCTGGAAACACCATATATTTT
NA	16	TRBJ2-3	many	TRBV7-9	CASSGRGTQWADTQYF	TGTGCCAGCAGCGGTCGAGGAACCCAGTGGGCAGATACGCAGTATTTT
NA	15	TRBJ2-1	NA	TRBV20-1	CSARGRGAGYNEQFF	TGCAGTGCTAGGGGTCGGGGGGCGGGATACAATGAGCAGTTCTTC
NA	12	TRBJ2-7	many	TRBV28	CAGSRGPYEQYF	TGTGCCGGTAGTCGCGGCCCCTACGAGCAGTACTTC
NA	14	TRBJ2-3	many	TRBV7-3	CASSPVGQGDTQYF	TGTGCCAGCAGCCCAGTGGGCCAGGGAGATACGCAGTATTTT
NA	16	TRBJ1-5	few	TRBV25-1	CASSEYRSGNNQPQHF	TGTGCCAGCAGTGAATATCGGTCAGGGAATAATCAGCCCCAGCATTTT
TRBD1	13	TRBJ1-1	many	TRBV29-1	CSGDRATNTEAFF	TGCAGCGGGGACAGGGCGACGAACACTGAAGCTTTCTTT
TRBD1	12	TRBJ2-7	few	TRBV29-1	CSVSQGADEQYF	TGCAGCGTTTCACAGGGGGCCGACGAGCAGTACTTC
NA	13	TRBJ2-5	few	TRBV2	CASSEGAKETQYF	TGTGCCAGCAGTGAAGGGGCGAAAGAGACCCAGTACTTC
NA	18	TRBJ2-1	few	TRBV3-1	CASSRTAGPASSYNEQFF	TGTGCCAGCAGCCGGACGGCGGGACCCGCGAGCTCCTACAATGAGCAGTTCTTC
NA	15	TRBJ2-1	many	TRBV7-2	CASSFEGSSYNEQFF	TGTGCCAGCAGCTTTGAAGGGAGCTCCTACAATGAGCAGTTCTTC
TRBD1	16	TRBJ2-7	NA	TRBV5-4	CASSLGSGRGIYEQYF	TGTGCCAGCAGCTTGGGCAGCGGCAGGGGGATATACGAGCAGTACTTC